This entry features one T cell receptor (beta chain) sequence. Its target is unknown. The data stem from a study of Ad26.COV2.S vaccination and SARS-CoV-2 variants. Study-level information: Donor allocation was to the COV1001 Ad26.COV2.S trial arm. Doses of Ad26.COV2.S were injected into muscle once or twice, 56 days apart. Findings and limits, study-wide: Vaccine recipients surpassed placebo recipients in spike-specific TCR breadth.

Stated treatment: 19 received Ad26.COV2.S at low or high dose, single or two shots; about five received placebo; per-sample allocation not given. Day 63 following the first vaccine or placebo injection was when the samples were taken. An Ad26 vector was used to express Wuhan-strain SARS-CoV-2 spike as the vaccine. The V gene's germline CDR1 is SQVTM and CDR2 ANQGSEA. The CDR3 has 13 residues. V lost 3 bases to trimming and J lost 4 bases, with 13 bases between them. Only in-frame clones appear in the TCRdb table, and some are missing; sequencing was by immunoSEQ multiplex PCR. The sample yields 290,000 or so clones, approximately 89% seen once.

The sequencing here drew on peripheral blood, taken in a trial of Ad26.COV2.S vaccine versus placebo. This chain joins TRBV29-1 and TRBJ2-7, with D perhaps TRBD1 or TRBD2 (6 bases each). The sequence was obtained from a person between 18 and 59 years old who received the Ad26.COV2.S COVID-19 vaccine or a placebo. The CDR3 bases are TGCAGCGTTGAGATGGGGGGCCGGTACGAGCAGTACTTC. Its translation: CSVEMGGRYEQYF.